This T cell receptor (beta chain) was identified in a study of blood T cell repertoires in COVID-19. As for the study in general: COVID-19 samples collected from the United States, Italy and Spain covered acute and convalescent phases. From T cells, B-cell-depleted T cells, or PBMCs came the material, which was cDNA or gDNA.

Original processing methods: Amplification with reference gene primers provided the estimates of nucleated cell counts. Repertoires were generated with immunoSEQ multiplex PCR, while TCRdb's copy carries only in-frame clones and drops some. That table furnishes V, J and clone size, whereas the DNA furnished D and trimming. Seen here are about 210,000 clones, approximately 85% observed once, and the top ten hold approximately 5.1%. CDR1 SEHNR and CDR2 FQNEAQ come from the germline V gene (reference sequence). Trimming pared 3 bases from V and 5 bases from J, leaving 13 bases between. The CDR3 is 14 residues long.

Material: peripheral blood. This receptor was taken from a man aged 50-60 years with COVID-19, enrolled during active disease. The gene calls are TRBV7-9 and TRBJ1-2; D is possibly TRBD1 (5 bases). The DNA of the CDR3 is TGTGCCAGCAGCTTCCACGGGACTTATTATGGCTACACCTTC. Protein product: CASSFHGTYYGYTF.